This T cell receptor beta chain came from a study of molecular identifiers for immune sequencing clone quantification. Study in general: In replicates, the authors split RNA from approximately 22,000 or 94,000 naive CD8 cells five ways and sequenced four.

The sample holds many counts of this clonotype. Its antigen remains unknown. Previously described methods and listed TCR primers were used for bulk TCR libraries. One entry per CDR3 protein results from TCRdb running MiXCR on the PCR reads. The table has approximately 550,000 distinct CDR3 sequences, about 25% seen once; the top ten hold around 0.8%. Naive CD8 T cells were FACS-sorted by CD8+CD4-CCR7+CD45RA+ markers. Regarding the study as a whole: Over 98% of effector molecules, but under 1% in naive cells, were held by clones with more than 20 RNA copies.

This clonotype originated in a human donor in good health. Some libraries in this study had Jurkat cell RNA spiked in. The sequenced sample was naive CD8+ T cells from blood, with Jurkat cell RNA spiked in. Subset reported: FACS-sorted CD8+CD4-CCR7+CD45RA+ naive T cells.

As DNA, the CDR3 is TGTGCCAGCAGCTACCCGCAGGGCGCAACTAATGAAAAACTGTTTTTT. Protein: CASSYPQGATNEKLFF. This sequence joins TRBV7-9 and TRBJ1-4, with TRBD1 as a possible D gene (5 bases). Germline CDR1 SEHNR, CDR2 FQNEAQ (reference sequence). The CDR3 runs to 16 residues. Trimming stripped 4 bases from V and 0 bases from J, with 12 bases between.